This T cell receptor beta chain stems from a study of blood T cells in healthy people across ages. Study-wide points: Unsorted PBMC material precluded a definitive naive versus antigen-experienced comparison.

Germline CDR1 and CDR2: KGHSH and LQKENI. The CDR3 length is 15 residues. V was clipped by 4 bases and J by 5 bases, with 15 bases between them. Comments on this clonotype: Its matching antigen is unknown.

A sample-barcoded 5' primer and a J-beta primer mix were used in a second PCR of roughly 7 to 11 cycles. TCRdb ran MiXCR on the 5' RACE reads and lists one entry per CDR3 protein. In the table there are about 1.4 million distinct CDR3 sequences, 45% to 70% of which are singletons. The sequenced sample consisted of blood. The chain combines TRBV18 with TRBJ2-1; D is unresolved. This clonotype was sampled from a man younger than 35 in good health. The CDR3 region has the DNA TGTGCCAGCTCACACATGGACCAGCCGAACAATGAGCAGTTCTTC. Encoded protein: CASSHMDQPNNEQFF.